Below are 6 T cell receptor beta chains sequenced from a single sample in a study of blood T cell repertoires in COVID-19. Measured with immunoSEQ multiplex PCR; TCRdb has only the in-frame clones, and not every one. This sample has 90,000 to 150,000 clones, with roughly 87% found just once. The material sequenced was peripheral blood. These receptors were obtained from a man at least 80 years old with acute or convalescent COVID-19.

The rearrangement uses TRBV2 and TRBJ1-4, with TRBD1 matching over 10 bases. The V gene end was trimmed by 1 base and the J gene end by 7 bases; junction bases not matched to a gene: 6. This CDR3 is built from 16 residues. Looked up from germline, CDR1 is SNHLY and CDR2 is FYNNEI. The CDR3 bases are TGTGCCAGCAGTGAAGGGGACAGGGGACTGAGTGAAAAACTGTTTTTT. Amino acid sequence: CASSEGDRGLSEKLFF.

V gene TRBV6-6 combines with J gene TRBJ1-2; D is unresolved. V lost 7 bases and J lost 8, with 11 bases in between. This CDR3 spans 11 amino acids. Germline lookup yields CDR1 MNHNY and CDR2 SVGAGI (reference sequence). CDR3 sequence reads: CASNQNGGYTF. CDR3 DNA sequence: TGTGCCAGCAATCAAAACGGGGGCTACACCTTC.

The chain joins TRBV5-4 to TRBJ1-5; weak D call: TRBD1 (6 bases). V lost 4 bases to trimming and J lost 6 bases, with 14 bases between them. The CDR3 is made up of 14 amino acids. The germline gives CDR1 SGHNT, CDR2 YYREEE (reference sequence). The CDR3 nucleotides read TGTGCCAGCAGCGCACAGGGATCCAGTCAGCCCCAGCATTTT. Protein sequence: CASSAQGSSQPQHF.

The J gene is TRBJ2-1, the V gene TRBV5-1; 10 bases agree with TRBD2. CDR1 and CDR2 (germline): SGHRS, YFSETQ. With 0 bases clipped from V and 9 bases from J, the junction kept 6 bases outside the gene matches. The CDR3 extends over 15 amino acids. The CDR3 loop is CASSLDSGGLLEQFF. The CDR3 DNA follows: TGCGCCAGCAGCTTGGATAGCGGGGGGCTTCTTGAGCAGTTCTTC. The variable domain in full, completed from reference TRBV5-1 and TRBJ2-1, reads KAGVTQTPRYLIKTRGQQVTLSCSPISGHRSVSWYQQTPGQGLQFLFEYFSETQRNKGNFPGRFSGRQFSNSRSEMNVSTLELGDSALYLCASSLDSGGLLEQFFGPGTRLTVL.

The V and J genes are TRBV28 and TRBJ1-6, with TRBD1 identical over 12 bases. J was trimmed by 9 bases and V by 2 bases; bases with no gene match: 2. CDR1 and CDR2 (germline): MDHEN, SYDVKM. The CDR3 consists of 15 residues. DNA for the CDR3: TGTGCCAGCAGTTTACGGGGACAGGGGGCTTCACCCCTCCACTTT. Amino acids: CASSLRGQGASPLHF.

This clone came up once. The genes are TRBV29-1 and TRBJ1-4, with D possibly TRBD1 on 5 matching bases. The V and J ends lost 7 bases and 7 bases respectively, with 13 bases between them. The CDR3 runs 12 residues. Germline-derived CDR1 and CDR2 are SQVTM and ANQGSEA. The CDR3 DNA follows: TGCAGCGCCCGGGTAGGGGTTGAAAAACTGTTTTTT. The encoded protein is CSARVGVEKLFF.